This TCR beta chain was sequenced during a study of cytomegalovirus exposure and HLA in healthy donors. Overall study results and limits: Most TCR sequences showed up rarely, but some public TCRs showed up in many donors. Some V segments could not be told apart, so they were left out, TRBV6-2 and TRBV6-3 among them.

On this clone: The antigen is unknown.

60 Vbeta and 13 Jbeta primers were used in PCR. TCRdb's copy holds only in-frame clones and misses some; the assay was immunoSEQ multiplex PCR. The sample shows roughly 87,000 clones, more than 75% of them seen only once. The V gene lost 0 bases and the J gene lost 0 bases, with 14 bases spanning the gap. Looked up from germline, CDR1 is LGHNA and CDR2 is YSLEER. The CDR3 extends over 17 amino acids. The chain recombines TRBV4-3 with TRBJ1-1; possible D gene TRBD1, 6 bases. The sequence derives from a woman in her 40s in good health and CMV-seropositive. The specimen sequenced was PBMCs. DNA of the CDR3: TGCGCCAGCAGCCAAGATCTAGGGGGGACTATGAACACTGAAGCTTTCTTT. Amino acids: CASSQDLGGTMNTEAFF.